This record looks at one TCR beta chain sequence and its context. The target antigen is unknown. The data originate from a study of cytomegalovirus exposure and HLA in healthy donors. Study-wide findings and caveats: Later analysis showed most CMV-associated TCR beta chains appearing HLA-restricted. Presence/absence analyses assumed roughly uniform sequencing depth across donors, which may not hold.

Primers: 60 Vbeta forward and 13 Jbeta reverse. Some clones are missing from TCRdb's copy, which holds only in-frame ones; the method was immunoSEQ multiplex PCR. The table shows 130,000 to 150,000 clones, with around three fifths occurring only once. This CDR3 region has 17 residues. Germline V CDR1 and CDR2: SGHAT, FQNNGV. Trimming cost V 5 bases and J 9 bases; bases outside gene matches: 12. The chain couples TRBV11-2 to TRBJ2-3; TRBD2 agrees at 15 bases. The TCR originated in a woman aged 25 to 45 in good health and CMV-seropositive. Material: PBMCs. The CDR3 here is CASSPGTSGRLFGTQYF. The CDR3 DNA reads TGTGCCAGCAGCCCCGGGACTAGCGGGAGGTTGTTCGGGACGCAGTATTTT. The variable domain in full, with the rest retrieved from reference TRBV11-2 and TRBJ2-3, is EAGVAQSPRYKIIEKRQSVAFWCNPISGHATLYWYQQILGQGPKLLIQFQNNGVVDDSQLPKDRFSAERLKGVDSTLKIQPAKLEDSAVYLCASSPGTSGRLFGTQYFGPGTRLTVL.